This TCR beta chain appears in the sequencing data of a study of OX40 agonist ivuxolimab in advanced cancers. Study findings and constraints: Within 6 weeks, CD4+ and CD8+ blood T cells expanded clonally at 0.1 to 3.0 mg/kg.

The assay was immunoSEQ multiplex PCR, and TCRdb's table has in-frame clones only and misses some. This sample has about 47,000 clones, with roughly 89% found just once. Turning to this clone: What it recognizes is unknown.

Germline CDR1 reads MNHEY; CDR2 reads SMNVEV (reference sequence). The V and J ends lost 5 bases and 4 bases, in that order; junction bases with no gene match: 17. The CDR3 length is 18 residues. This specimen was CD4+ or CD8+ T cells sorted from blood, taken in a trial of the OX40 agonist ivuxolimab. The chain combines TRBV27 with TRBJ2-7; 10 nucleotides match TRBD2. This receptor was taken from an adult with an advanced solid tumor such as melanoma, head and neck, liver or kidney cancer. CDR3 in amino acids: CASSILYSGRPTLYEQYF. CDR3 DNA sequence: TGTGCCAGCAGTATCCTCTATAGCGGGAGGCCCACGTTATACGAGCAGTACTTC.